Listed below are T cell receptor beta chains from one sample, sequenced in a study of T cell responses to AZD1222 COVID-19 vaccine. Produced via immunoSEQ multiplex PCR; TCRdb's table is partial and in-frame only. The sample has some 150,000 clones, 88% seen once. The starting material was peripheral blood, obtained on day 0 of AZD1222 vaccination. These receptors were obtained from an adult in good health. CDR3s include the opening cysteine and the closing phenylalanine or tryptophan. Each record gives: clone size, J gene, D gene, V gene, CDR3 protein, CDR3 DNA. A D gene is named only where the DNA matches it firmly. The listing skips clone size in some rows; elsewhere it reads once, few, many or a size class.

once	TRBJ1-2	TRBD1	TRBV27	CASRGTGMGGYTF	TGTGCCAGCAGAGGGACAGGGATGGGAGGCTACACCTTC
.	TRBJ1-3	.	TRBV18	CASSPSQGYSGNTIYF	TGTGCCAGCTCCCCTAGCCAGGGATACTCTGGAAACACCATATATTTT
.	TRBJ1-2	TRBD1	TRBV2	CASRGDRGGYTF	TGTGCCAGCAGGGGGGACAGGGGTGGCTACACCTTC
.	TRBJ1-1	.	TRBV18	CASSGQFDTEAFF	TGTGCCAGCTCCGGACAGTTTGATACTGAAGCTTTCTTT
once	TRBJ2-5	.	TRBV18	CASSVQKGGQETQYF	TGTGCCAGCTCAGTTCAGAAGGGGGGCCAAGAGACCCAGTACTTC
.	TRBJ1-5	.	TRBV7-8	CASSLSGGEPQHF	TGTGCCAGCAGCTTAAGTGGGGGGGAGCCCCAGCATTTT
few	TRBJ2-4	.	TRBV7-2	CASSPAPIGIQYF	TGTGCCAGCAGCCCCGCCCCGATAGGCATTCAGTACTTC
.	TRBJ1-5	.	TRBV2	CASSYQGGGNQPQHF	TGTGCCAGCAGTTACCAGGGAGGAGGCAATCAGCCCCAGCATTTT
.	TRBJ1-1	.	TRBV18	CASSPSMNTEAFF	TGTGCCAGCTCACCATCGATGAACACTGAAGCTTTCTTT
.	TRBJ1-3	.	TRBV29-1	CSVEKVDRGRHRNTIYF	TGCAGCGTTGAAAAGGTGGACCGGGGGCGGCACCGAAACACCATATATTTT
.	TRBJ1-2	.	TRBV7-2	CASSPGTHNYGYTF	TGTGCCAGCAGCCCCGGGACACACAACTATGGCTACACCTTC
.	TRBJ1-1	.	TRBV10-3	CAISERSYPEAFF	TGTGCCATCAGTGAGAGGAGTTACCCTGAAGCTTTCTTT
.	TRBJ1-1	.	TRBV11-1	CASSLAGRYTEAFF	TGTGCCAGCAGCTTAGCTGGGCGGTACACTGAAGCTTTCTTT
once	TRBJ1-4	.	TRBV29-1	CSALPGVPNEKLFF	TGCAGCGCGCTACCAGGGGTTCCTAATGAAAAACTGTTTTTT
.	TRBJ2-5	TRBD2	TRBV19	CASSINSGGAKETQYF	TGTGCCAGTAGTATCAATAGCGGGGGGGCAAAAGAGACCCAGTACTTC
few	TRBJ1-2	.	TRBV11-2	CASSPRGGYGYTF	TGTGCCAGCAGCCCCAGGGGCGGCTATGGCTACACCTTC
.	TRBJ2-7	TRBD2	TRBV5-1	CASSNSGTSGGGPYEQYF	TGCGCCAGCAGCAATTCCGGGACTAGCGGGGGGGGCCCCTACGAGCAGTACTTC
.	TRBJ2-6	.	TRBV28	CASSYGTGANVLTF	TGTGCCAGCAGTTATGGGACTGGGGCCAACGTCCTGACTTTC
few	TRBJ1-2	.	TRBV6-5	CASRSRPDSYGYTF	TGTGCCAGCAGATCCCGGCCAGACAGTTATGGCTACACCTTC
.	TRBJ1-5	.	TRBV7-9	CASSLVPAAPQHF	TGTGCCAGCAGCTTAGTCCCCGCAGCGCCCCAGCATTTT
.	TRBJ2-3	.	TRBV7-2	CASSLGGGGAVADTQYF	TGTGCCAGCAGCTTAGGTGGTGGGGGGGCGGTCGCAGATACGCAGTATTTT
.	TRBJ1-1	TRBD1	TRBV18	CASSPSTSGTANTEAFF	TGTGCCAGCTCGCCTAGTACCTCCGGGACAGCTAACACTGAAGCTTTCTTT
.	TRBJ2-7	.	TRBV11-2	CASSLALTGTYEQYF	TGTGCCAGCAGCTTAGCCCTCACAGGTACCTACGAGCAGTACTTC
.	TRBJ2-2	TRBD1	TRBV5-8	CASSPWTGVAGELFF	TGTGCCAGCAGCCCCTGGACAGGGGTAGCCGGGGAGCTGTTTTTT
once	TRBJ1-4	TRBD1	TRBV19	CASSDRGRDEKLFF	TGTGCCAGTAGCGACAGGGGGCGTGATGAAAAACTGTTTTTT
.	TRBJ1-2	TRBD1	TRBV5-1	CASSEGTGGNGYTF	TGCGCCAGCAGCGAAGGGACAGGGGGTAATGGCTACACCTTC
few	TRBJ1-2	.	TRBV4-3	CASSQDRDAGRRGYGYTF	TGCGCCAGCAGCCAAGATCGCGACGCAGGGCGAAGGGGCTATGGCTACACCTTC
.	TRBJ1-2	TRBD1	TRBV27	CASSWSGGLYGYTF	TGTGCCAGCAGTTGGTCAGGGGGTCTCTATGGCTACACCTTC
.	TRBJ2-7	.	TRBV28	CASAPGSYEQYF	TGTGCCAGCGCTCCCGGTTCGTACGAGCAGTACTTC
.	TRBJ2-3	.	TRBV19	CASSPSRTDTQYF	TGTGCCAGTAGTCCTAGCCGCACAGATACGCAGTATTTT
once	TRBJ2-1	.	TRBV27	CASSFLRRDNEQFF	TGTGCCAGCAGTTTCCTCCGACGGGACAATGAGCAGTTCTTC